The 27 T cell receptor beta chains listed next were all sequenced from one sample in a study of blood T cell repertoires in COVID-19. The repertoire was sequenced with immunoSEQ multiplex PCR; TCRdb's copy has only in-frame clones and lacks some. The data show 72,000 or so clones, approximately 86% seen once. The specimen sequenced was peripheral blood. These receptors all stem from an older woman with acute or convalescent COVID-19.

The J gene is TRBJ2-3, the V gene TRBV12-3 or TRBV12-4; D remains ambiguous. This CDR3 contains 12 residues. V was shortened by 6 bases and J by 0 bases, with 4 bases between the two germline ends. CDR3 in amino acids: CASSGSTDTQYF. CDR3 coding DNA: TGTGCCAGCAGCGGTAGCACAGATACGCAGTATTTT.

The chain recombines TRBV14 with TRBJ1-1; TRBD1 agrees at 10 bases. CDR1 SGHDN and CDR2 FVKESK come from the germline V gene. The CDR3 has 16 residues. Germline trimming cut 3 bases from V and 5 bases from J; bases unmatched to any gene: 9. In DNA form, the CDR3 reads TGTGCCAGCAGCCAGGATGGGACAGGGGCGAATACTGAAGCTTTCTTT. It is translated as CASSQDGTGANTEAFF.

V and J are TRBV11-2 and TRBJ1-2; TRBD1 agrees at 7 bases. This CDR3 is built from 14 residues. Germline V gene lookup returns CDR1 SGHAT and CDR2 FQNNGV. V was pared by 3 bases and J by 3 bases, with 4 bases of the junction left unmatched. CDR3 nucleotide sequence: TGTGCCAGCAGCTTTGACAGGGCCTACTATGGCTACACCTTC. It specifies CASSFDRAYYGYTF.

J is TRBJ1-2 and V is TRBV5-4; D is ambiguous. Germline V CDR1 and CDR2: SGHNT, YYREEE (reference sequence). The V gene lost 6 bases and the J gene lost 5 bases, with 17 bases spanning the gap. The length of the CDR3 is 14 residues. This CDR3 reads CASNPPGEPYGYTF. The CDR3 DNA sequence: TGTGCCAGCAACCCGCCAGGCGAACCTTATGGCTACACCTTC.

This chain links TRBV11-2 with TRBJ2-1, with a possible D match to TRBD1 (5 bases). Germline V gene lookup returns CDR1 SGHAT and CDR2 FQNNGV. The length of the CDR3 is 12 residues. Trimming removed 8 bases from V and 7 bases from J, with 12 bases in between. The CDR3 here is CASGALGNEQFF. In DNA form, the CDR3 reads TGTGCCAGCGGGGCCTTGGGTAATGAGCAGTTCTTC. Using reference TRBV11-2 and TRBJ2-1 for the parts outside the CDR3, the full variable domain is EAGVAQSPRYKIIEKRQSVAFWCNPISGHATLYWYQQILGQGPKLLIQFQNNGVVDDSQLPKDRFSAERLKGVDSTLKIQPAKLEDSAVYLCASGALGNEQFFGPGTRLTVL.

CDR3 coding DNA: TGTGCCAGCAGCTTAGAGGCAGGGCTCTACGAGCAGTACTTC. Its protein is CASSLEAGLYEQYF. The chain employs TRBV7-8 and TRBJ2-7, with D possibly being TRBD1 (5 bases). Germline V lookup: CDR1 SGHVS, CDR2 FQNEAQ. V was shortened by 1 base and J by 3 bases, with 10 bases between the two germline ends. This CDR3 is built from 14 residues.

The rearrangement uses TRBV7-2 and TRBJ2-5; perhaps TRBD1 as D (6 bases). Germline V gene data show CDR1 as SGHTA and CDR2 as FQGNSA. The CDR3 totals 14 residues. The V and J ends lost 4 bases and 5 bases respectively, with 14 bases between them. Here the CDR3 DNA reads TGTGCCAGCAGCTCCACAGGGCCCCCGGAGACCCAGTACTTC. This codes for CASSSTGPPETQYF.

This chain links TRBV5-6 with TRBJ2-5, with D possibly being TRBD1 (5 bases). Trimming took 1 base from V and 2 from J, leaving 12 bases between them. The CDR3 is 15 residues long. The germline CDR1 and CDR2 sequences are SGHDT and YYEEEE. The CDR3 spells CASSLRGLMQETQYF. CDR3 DNA sequence: TGTGCCAGCAGCTTGAGGGGTTTGATGCAAGAGACCCAGTACTTC.

The chain combines TRBV7-8 with TRBJ2-7; 7 nucleotides match TRBD1. CDR1 is SGHVS, CDR2 FQNEAQ, per germline. The CDR3 consists of 15 residues. J was trimmed by 2 bases and V by 4 bases; bases with no gene match: 8. CDR3 region: CASSSPRQGPYEQYF. The CDR3 bases are TGTGCCAGCAGCTCGCCACGACAGGGACCCTACGAGCAGTACTTC.

The rearrangement uses TRBV15 and TRBJ2-5; D call uncertain. Trimming took off 11 bases at V and 5 bases at J, with 12 bases between the two ends. Germline V gene lookup returns CDR1 LNHNV and CDR2 YYDKDF (reference sequence). This CDR3 is 11 amino acids long. This CDR3 is CAPLVRETQYF. CDR3 nucleotide sequence: TGTGCCCCCCTGGTCCGGGAGACCCAGTACTTC.

The rearrangement links TRBV18 to TRBJ1-5; possible D gene TRBD1, 6 bases. Per germline, CDR1 KGHSH and CDR2 LQKENI. This CDR3 spans 14 amino acids. V shed 3 bases and J shed 3 bases, with 9 bases lying between them. CDR3 nucleotide sequence: TGTGCCAGCTCACCCTCAGGGGACAATCAGCCCCAGCATTTT. It specifies CASSPSGDNQPQHF.

V usage is TRBV18 and J usage is TRBJ1-3, with D uncertain. The CDR3 consists of 14 residues. Germline CDR1 and CDR2: KGHSH and LQKENI. Deletions cut 0 bases from V and 11 bases from J, with 14 bases between. CDR3 protein: CASSPPGLAHAIYF. The DNA of the CDR3 is TGTGCCAGCTCACCACCGGGCCTGGCGCATGCCATATATTTT. Together with reference TRBV18 and TRBJ1-3, the CDR3 gives the full variable domain: NAGVMQNPRHLVRRRGQEARLRCSPMKGHSHVYWYRQLPEEGLKFMVYLQKENIIDESGMPKERFSAEFPKEGPSILRIQQVVRGDSAAYFCASSPPGLAHAIYFGEGSWLTVV.

The chain recombines TRBV11-3 with TRBJ2-1; D is possibly TRBD2 (7 bases). Germline loops: CDR1 SGHNT, CDR2 YENEEA. Deletions cut 1 base from V and 5 bases from J, with 12 bases between. This CDR3 region has 15 residues. CDR3 in amino acids: CASSLGGGPHNEQFF. CDR3 DNA sequence: TGTGCCAGCAGCTTAGGGGGGGGGCCCCACAATGAGCAGTTCTTC.

The CDR3 bases are TGTGCCAGCAGCCCTAAAAGGGTCCAGGGGGCCGATGAGCAGTTCTTC. Amino acids: CASSPKRVQGADEQFF. This rearrangement joins TRBV21-1 to TRBJ2-1; TRBD1 was called by the table and not checked on the DNA. TRBV21-1 corresponds to a pseudogene. This CDR3 contains 16 residues.

V and J are TRBV6-5 and TRBJ1-2; 7 nucleotides agree with TRBD1. CDR3 length equals 13 residues. Per the germline V gene, CDR1 is MNHEY and CDR2 is SVGAGI. V was clipped by 6 bases and J by 5 bases; unmatched bases: 6. The CDR3 region is CASRGQVPYGYTF. Written as DNA, the CDR3 is TGTGCCAGCAGAGGACAGGTGCCGTATGGCTACACCTTC.

The chain combines TRBV7-9 with TRBJ2-7, with a tentative D call TRBD1 (6 bases). The V gene lost 5 bases and the J gene lost 0 bases, with 8 bases spanning the gap. The CDR3 runs to 13 residues. Germline values: CDR1 SEHNR, CDR2 FQNEAQ (reference sequence). The CDR3 nucleotides are TGTGCCAGCAGCGACAGGAGCTCCTACGAGCAGTACTTC. Encoded protein: CASSDRSSYEQYF.

This chain's CDR3 is CASSAGGLQETQYF. CDR3 sequence (DNA): TGTGCCAGCAGCGCGGGGGGCCTCCAAGAGACCCAGTACTTC. The genes are TRBV3-1 (or the pseudogene TRBV3-2) and TRBJ2-5; 8 bases map to TRBD2. From germline, CDR1 is LGHDT and CDR2 YNNKEL (reference sequence). The CDR3 contains 14 residues. After removal of 5 bases from V and 1 base from J, the junction contained 3 bases not matched to a gene.

This chain joins TRBV15 and TRBJ1-1; 7 nucleotides align to TRBD1. Germline CDR1 and CDR2: LNHNV and YYDKDF (reference sequence). This CDR3 is built from 15 residues. V lost 3 bases, J lost 5 bases, and 9 bases stayed unmatched. This CDR3 is CATSRLIQGWTEAFF. In DNA form, the CDR3 reads TGTGCCACCAGCAGGCTCATACAGGGGTGGACTGAAGCTTTCTTT.

The rearrangement joins TRBV2 to TRBJ2-5; 8 bases are shared with TRBD2. Germline CDR1 is SNHLY and CDR2 is FYNNEI. This CDR3 region has 15 residues. V shed 0 bases, J shed 4 bases, and the junction held 4 bases outside the gene matches. For the CDR3, the DNA is TGTGCCAGCAGTGAAGCTGGCGGGGGGACAGAGACCCAGTACTTC. Its protein product is CASSEAGGGTETQYF.

The J gene is TRBJ1-1, the V gene TRBV6-5; D gene ambiguous. Germline V CDR1 and CDR2: MNHEY, SVGAGI. This CDR3 has 13 residues. V lost 2 bases and J lost 7, with 11 bases in between. The CDR3 coding sequence is TGTGCCAGCAGTTACGGGCAGGCGGGTGAAGCTTTCTTT. Translated, it gives CASSYGQAGEAFF.

J is TRBJ2-3 and V is TRBV11-1; TRBD1 aligns across 8 bases. Germline CDR1 is SGHAT and CDR2 is FQDESV (reference sequence). The CDR3 has 16 amino acids. Trimming cost V 1 base and J 2 bases; bases outside gene matches: 5. The CDR3 loop is CASSLVETGVTDTQYF. In nucleotides, the CDR3 is TGTGCCAGCAGCTTAGTAGAGACAGGGGTCACAGATACGCAGTATTTT.

The chain employs TRBV5-1 and TRBJ1-4, with 8 nucleotides matching TRBD1. The CDR3 runs 15 residues. Germline CDR1 SGHRS, CDR2 YFSETQ. Trimming cost V 0 bases and J 6 bases; bases outside gene matches: 4. CDR3 protein: CASSLAGQGDEKLFF. The CDR3 coding sequence is TGCGCCAGCAGCTTGGCCGGACAGGGAGATGAAAAACTGTTTTTT. Full variable domain (remainder filled in from reference TRBV5-1 and TRBJ1-4): KAGVTQTPRYLIKTRGQQVTLSCSPISGHRSVSWYQQTPGQGLQFLFEYFSETQRNKGNFPGRFSGRQFSNSRSEMNVSTLELGDSALYLCASSLAGQGDEKLFFGSGTQLSVL.

The chain uses TRBV7-9 and TRBJ2-5, with D maybe TRBD2 (7 bases). V was cut by 10 bases and J by 6 bases, with 18 bases left in between. This CDR3 has 13 residues. Looked up from germline, CDR1 is SEHNR and CDR2 is FQNEAQ (reference sequence). CDR3 bases: TGTGCCACTGAGGGGGGGGGAACGAAGACCCAGTACTTC. Translated: CATEGGGTKTQYF. The variable domain in full, with the rest retrieved from reference TRBV7-9 and TRBJ2-5, is DTGVSQNPRHKITKRGQNVTFRCDPISEHNRLYWYRQTLGQGPEFLTYFQNEAQLEKSRLLSDRFSAERPKGSFSTLEIQRTEQGDSAMYLCATEGGGTKTQYFGPGTRLLVL.

This clone was detected a few times. V gene TRBV9 combines with J gene TRBJ1-2; possibly TRBD1 for D (6 bases). This CDR3 has 15 amino acids. Germline values: CDR1 SGDLS, CDR2 YYNGEE. V lost 4 bases and J lost 7, with 20 bases in between. CDR3 amino acids: CASSCGQGLYCGYTF. The CDR3 nucleotides are TGTGCCAGCAGCTGTGGGCAGGGGTTATATTGTGGCTACACCTTC.

This clone was observed a single time. This chain joins TRBV7-9 and TRBJ1-2, with 7 bases matching TRBD1. V dropped 5 bases and J dropped 4; count of bases not matched to a gene: 7. The CDR3 is made up of 14 amino acids. Germline V lookup: CDR1 SEHNR, CDR2 FQNEAQ (reference sequence). The CDR3 is CASSATGTAYGYTF. The CDR3 DNA follows: TGTGCCAGCAGCGCTACCGGGACAGCCTATGGCTACACCTTC.

The V and J genes are TRBV27 and TRBJ1-4; no clear D gene. V was cut by 6 bases and J by 3 bases, with 11 bases left in between. CDR1 and CDR2 (germline): MNHEY, SMNVEV (reference sequence). The CDR3 totals 14 residues. CDR3 protein: CASRPGSANEKLFF. The DNA of the CDR3 is TGTGCCAGCAGACCGGGGAGTGCTAATGAAAAACTGTTTTTT.

This clone was picked up a small number of times. The chain joins TRBV6-6 to TRBJ1-3; maybe TRBD1 (5 bases). Trimming cost V 6 bases and J 2 bases, with 20 bases left between them. There are 17 residues in the CDR3. CDR1 is MNHNY and CDR2 is SVGAGI in the germline V gene (reference sequence). The CDR3 region has the DNA TGTGCCAGCAGACGAAACACAGGCCAAGGCGCTGGAAACACCATATATTTT. Translation gives CASRRNTGQGAGNTIYF.